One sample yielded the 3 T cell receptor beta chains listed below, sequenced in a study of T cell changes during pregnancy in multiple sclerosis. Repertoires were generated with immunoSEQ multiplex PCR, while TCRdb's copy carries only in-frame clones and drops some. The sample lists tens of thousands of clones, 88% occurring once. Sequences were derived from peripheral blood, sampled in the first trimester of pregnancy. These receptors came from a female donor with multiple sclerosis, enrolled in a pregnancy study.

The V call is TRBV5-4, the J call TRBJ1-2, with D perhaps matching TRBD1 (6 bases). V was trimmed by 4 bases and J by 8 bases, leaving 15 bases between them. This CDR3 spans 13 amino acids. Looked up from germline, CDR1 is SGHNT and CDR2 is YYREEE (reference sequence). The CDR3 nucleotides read TGTGCCAGCAGCCCTCCCGACAGGACCGGCTACACCTTC. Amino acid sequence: CASSPPDRTGYTF.

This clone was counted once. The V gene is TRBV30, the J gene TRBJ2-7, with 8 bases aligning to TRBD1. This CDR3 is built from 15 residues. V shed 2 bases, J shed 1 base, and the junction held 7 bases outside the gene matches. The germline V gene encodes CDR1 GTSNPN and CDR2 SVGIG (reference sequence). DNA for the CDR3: TGTGCCTGGAGTAAGACAGGGGATGCGTCCTACGAGCAGTACTTC. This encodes CAWSKTGDASYEQYF.

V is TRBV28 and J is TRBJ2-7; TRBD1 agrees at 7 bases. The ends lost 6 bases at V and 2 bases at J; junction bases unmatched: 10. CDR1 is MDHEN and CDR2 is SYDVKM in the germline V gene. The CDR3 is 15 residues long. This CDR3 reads CASRSDRAVTYEQYF. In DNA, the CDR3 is TGTGCCAGCAGGTCCGACAGGGCAGTGACCTACGAGCAGTACTTC.